This entry lists 9 T cell receptor beta chains sequenced from one sample in a study of T cells in Graves' hyperthyroidism and ophthalmopathy. Researchers took RNA transcripts and amplified the TCR beta CDR3 regions from them. The study used the HTBI primer set for a first-round RT-PCR of the TCR CDR3. A single record per CDR3 protein comes from TCRdb applying MiXCR to the multiplex PCR reads. The repertoire has more than 500,000 distinct CDR3 sequences, roughly 14% of them found once; the top ten carry over 3.5%. The material sequenced was blood. The receptors shown here come from a woman in her forties with Graves' ophthalmopathy.

This clonotype appeared many times. V and J are TRBV28 and TRBJ1-1, with unresolved D. The CDR3 covers 14 residues. In germline, CDR1 is MDHEN, CDR2 SYDVKM. Trimming left V 6 bases short and J 6 bases short, with 17 bases between. As DNA, the CDR3 is TGTGCCAGCAGGTCTAGCTCGGTCGGTGCTGAAGCTTTCTTT. This codes for CASRSSSVGAEAFF.

Here the CDR3 DNA reads TGTGCCAGCAGTTCGCACAAGACAGGTCTCATTAACTATGGCTACACCTTC. Encoded protein: CASSSHKTGLINYGYTF. The gene calls are TRBV6-5 and TRBJ1-2, with a possible D match to TRBD1 (6 bases). This CDR3 spans 17 amino acids. Trimming took off 4 bases at V and 1 base at J, with 19 bases between the two ends. Looked up from germline, CDR1 is MNHEY and CDR2 is SVGAGI.

This clonotype was recorded at least ten times. This chain joins TRBV6-5 and TRBJ2-5; TRBD2 agrees at 8 bases. Unmatched junction bases numbered 6, after V lost 9 bases and J lost 0 bases. Germline V gene sequence: CDR1 MNHEY, CDR2 SVGAGI. This CDR3 region has 14 residues. The CDR3 region has the DNA TGTGCCAGTTCTAGCGGGTCCTACCAAGAGACCCAGTACTTC. Translated, it gives CASSSGSYQETQYF.

Many counts were recorded for this clonotype. The rearrangement uses TRBV5-1 and TRBJ1-2, with 7 bases lining up with TRBD1. The CDR3 consists of 14 residues. Per the germline V gene, CDR1 is SGHRS and CDR2 is YFSETQ. After removal of 7 bases from V and 3 bases from J, the junction contained 9 bases not matched to a gene. The CDR3 DNA reads as TGCGCCAGCGCGACAGGGAGCGGAGACTATGGCTACACCTTC. Protein product: CASATGSGDYGYTF.

This clonotype was seen many times. The chain couples TRBV27 to TRBJ1-1, with 9 bases lining up with TRBD1. The germline CDR1 and CDR2 sequences are MNHEY and SMNVEV (reference sequence). Trimming at V came to 5 bases and at J to 6 bases, leaving 7 bases not matched to a gene. This CDR3 contains 14 residues. The DNA for the CDR3 is TGTGCCAGCAGTCTGACAGGGGGTTTGGCTGAAGCTTTCTTT. Amino acid sequence: CASSLTGGLAEAFF.

In its sample, this clonotype was seen many times. The chain uses TRBV7-9 and TRBJ1-2; 9 positions agree with TRBD1. The CDR3 is 15 amino acids. In germline, CDR1 is SEHNR, CDR2 FQNEAQ (reference sequence). This chain's CDR3 is CAIAFGQGTNYGYTF. The CDR3 DNA reads TGTGCTATCGCCTTCGGACAGGGGACTAACTATGGCTACACCTTC.

This clonotype was seen repeatedly, ten times or more. The chain uses TRBV6-2 or TRBV6-3 and TRBJ2-7; 9 bases are a match to TRBD2. CDR1 is MNHEY, CDR2 SVGEGT, per germline. This CDR3 has 15 residues. J lost 2 bases, V lost 2 bases, and 4 bases had no gene match. CDR3 region: CASSYRSGSAYEQYF. The CDR3, as DNA: TGTGCCAGCAGTTACCGTAGCGGGAGCGCCTACGAGCAGTACTTC.

This clonotype was picked up many times. At one of its ends the junction is not consistent with the germline gene, which may arise from a read error. The chain is built from TRBV6-2 or TRBV6-3 and TRBJ2-3; 11 bases line up with TRBD2. Germline-derived CDR1 and CDR2 are MNHEY and SVGEGT. The CDR3 sequence is 19 residues long. The CDR3 region is CASSYPTSGSRVITGTQYF. The DNA of the CDR3 is TGTGCCAGCAGTTACCCCACTAGCGGGAGTCGGGTTATCACAGGTACGCAGTATTTT.

This clonotype was observed at least ten times. This rearrangement joins TRBV5-1 to TRBJ2-7, with 10 positions matching TRBD1. Germline values: CDR1 SGHRS, CDR2 YFSETQ. The junction had 8 bases not matched to a gene; V was cut back by 0 bases and J by 2 bases. This CDR3 contains 17 residues. CDR3 sequence (DNA): TGCGCCAGCAGCTTGGCCCGCACCGGACAGGGGGCCTACGAGCAGTACTTC. Translated, it gives CASSLARTGQGAYEQYF.